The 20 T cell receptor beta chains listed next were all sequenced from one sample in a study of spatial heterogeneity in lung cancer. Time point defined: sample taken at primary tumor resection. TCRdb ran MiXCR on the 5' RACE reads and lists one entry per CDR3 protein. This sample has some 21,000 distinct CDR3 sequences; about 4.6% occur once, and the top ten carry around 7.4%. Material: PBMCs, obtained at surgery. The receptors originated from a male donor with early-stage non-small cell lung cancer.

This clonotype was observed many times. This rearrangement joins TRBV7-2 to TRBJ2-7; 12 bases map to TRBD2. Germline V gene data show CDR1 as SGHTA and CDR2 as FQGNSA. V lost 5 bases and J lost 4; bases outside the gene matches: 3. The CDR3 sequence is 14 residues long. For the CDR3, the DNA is TGTGCCAGCAGCCTGACTAGCGGGAGATACGAGCAGTACTTC. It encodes CASSLTSGRYEQYF.

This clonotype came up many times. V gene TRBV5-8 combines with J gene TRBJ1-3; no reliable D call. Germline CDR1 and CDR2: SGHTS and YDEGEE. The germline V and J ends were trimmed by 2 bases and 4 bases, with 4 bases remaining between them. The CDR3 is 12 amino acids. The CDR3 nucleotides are TGTGCCAGCAGCTTTACAGGAAACACCATATATTTT. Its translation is CASSFTGNTIYF.

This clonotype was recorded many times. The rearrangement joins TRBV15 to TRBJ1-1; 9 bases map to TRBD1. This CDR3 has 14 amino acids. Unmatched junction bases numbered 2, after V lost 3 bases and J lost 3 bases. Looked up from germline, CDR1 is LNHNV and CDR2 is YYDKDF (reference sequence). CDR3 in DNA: TGTGCCACCAGCAGGAGGACAGGGGACACTGAAGCTTTCTTT. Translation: CATSRRTGDTEAFF.

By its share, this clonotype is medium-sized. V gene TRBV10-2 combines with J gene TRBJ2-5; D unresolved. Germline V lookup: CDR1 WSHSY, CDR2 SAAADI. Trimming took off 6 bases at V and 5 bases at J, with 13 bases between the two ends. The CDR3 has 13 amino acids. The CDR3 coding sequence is TGCGCCAGCAGATCGGACCTAAGGGAGACCCAGTACTTC. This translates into CASRSDLRETQYF.

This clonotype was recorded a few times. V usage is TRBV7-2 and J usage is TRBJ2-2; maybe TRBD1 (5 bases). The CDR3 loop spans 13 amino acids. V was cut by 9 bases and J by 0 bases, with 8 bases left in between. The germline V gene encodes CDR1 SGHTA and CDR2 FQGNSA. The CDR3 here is CASDRANTGELFF. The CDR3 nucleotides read TGTGCCAGTGACAGAGCGAACACCGGGGAGCTGTTTTTT. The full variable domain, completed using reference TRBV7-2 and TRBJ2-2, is GAGVSQSPSNKVTEKGKDVELRCDPISGHTALYWYRQSLGQGLEFLIYFQGNSAPDKSGLPSDRFSAERTGGSVSTLTIQRTQQEDSAVYLCASDRANTGELFFGEGSRLTVL.

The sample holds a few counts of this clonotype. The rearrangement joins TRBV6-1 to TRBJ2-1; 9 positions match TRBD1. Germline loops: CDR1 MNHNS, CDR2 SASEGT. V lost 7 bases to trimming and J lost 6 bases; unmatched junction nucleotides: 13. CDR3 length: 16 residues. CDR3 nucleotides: TGTGCCAGCACCCTTATTGCCGGGACAGGGAGCAATGAGCAGTTCTTC. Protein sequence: CASTLIAGTGSNEQFF.

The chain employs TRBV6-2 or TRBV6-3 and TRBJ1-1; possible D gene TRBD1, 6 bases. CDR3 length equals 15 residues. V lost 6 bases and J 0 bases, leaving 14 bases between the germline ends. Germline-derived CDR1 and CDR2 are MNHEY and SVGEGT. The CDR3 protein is CASSSLGDMNTEAFF. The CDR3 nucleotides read TGTGCCAGCAGCTCCCTTGGGGACATGAACACTGAAGCTTTCTTT.

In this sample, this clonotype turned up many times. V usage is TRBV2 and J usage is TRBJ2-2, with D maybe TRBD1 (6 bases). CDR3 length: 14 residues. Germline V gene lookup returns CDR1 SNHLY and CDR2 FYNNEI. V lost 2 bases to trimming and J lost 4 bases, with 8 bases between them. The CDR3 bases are TGTGCCAGCAGTGAAATCAGGGGCACCGGGGAGCTGTTTTTT. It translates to CASSEIRGTGELFF.

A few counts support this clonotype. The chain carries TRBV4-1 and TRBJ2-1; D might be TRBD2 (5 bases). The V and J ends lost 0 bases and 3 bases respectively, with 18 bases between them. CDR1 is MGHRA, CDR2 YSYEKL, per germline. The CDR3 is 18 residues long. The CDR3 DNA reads TGCGCCAGCAGCCAAGATCCCCCCGAGACTACGGGCTACAATGAGCAGTTCTTC. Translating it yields CASSQDPPETTGYNEQFF.

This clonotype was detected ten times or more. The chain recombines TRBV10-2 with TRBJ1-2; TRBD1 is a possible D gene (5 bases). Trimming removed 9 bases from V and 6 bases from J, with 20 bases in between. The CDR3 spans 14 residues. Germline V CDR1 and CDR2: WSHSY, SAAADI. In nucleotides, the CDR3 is TGCGCCAGTTCCGGGGCAGCAACCCCTCATGGCTACACCTTC. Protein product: CASSGAATPHGYTF.

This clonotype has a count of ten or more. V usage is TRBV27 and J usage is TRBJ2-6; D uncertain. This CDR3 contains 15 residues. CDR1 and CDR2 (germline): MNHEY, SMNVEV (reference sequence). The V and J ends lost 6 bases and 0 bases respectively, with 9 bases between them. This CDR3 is CASRLGSSGANVLTF. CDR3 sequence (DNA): TGTGCCAGCAGACTCGGAAGCTCTGGGGCCAACGTCCTGACTTTC.

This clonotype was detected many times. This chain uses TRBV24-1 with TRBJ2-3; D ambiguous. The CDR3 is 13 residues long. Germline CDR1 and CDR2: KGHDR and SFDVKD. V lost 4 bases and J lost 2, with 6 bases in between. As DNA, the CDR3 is TGTGCCACCAGTGACCACGACACAGATACGCAGTATTTT. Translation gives CATSDHDTDTQYF.

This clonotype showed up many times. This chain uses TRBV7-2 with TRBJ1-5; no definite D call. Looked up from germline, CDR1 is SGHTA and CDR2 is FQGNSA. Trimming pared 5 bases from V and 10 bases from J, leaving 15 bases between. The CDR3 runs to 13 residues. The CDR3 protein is CASSPNGLPPQHF. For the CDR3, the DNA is TGTGCCAGCAGCCCAAACGGACTGCCTCCCCAGCATTTT. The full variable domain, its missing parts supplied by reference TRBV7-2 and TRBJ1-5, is GAGVSQSPSNKVTEKGKDVELRCDPISGHTALYWYRQSLGQGLEFLIYFQGNSAPDKSGLPSDRFSAERTGGSVSTLTIQRTQQEDSAVYLCASSPNGLPPQHFGDGTRLSIL.

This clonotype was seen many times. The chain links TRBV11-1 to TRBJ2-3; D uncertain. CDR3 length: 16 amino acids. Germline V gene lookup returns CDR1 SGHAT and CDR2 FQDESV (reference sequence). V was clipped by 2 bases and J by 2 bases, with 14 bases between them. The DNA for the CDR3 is TGTGCCAGCAGCTTAAACCCTCTGCGGAACACAGATACGCAGTATTTT. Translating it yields CASSLNPLRNTDTQYF.

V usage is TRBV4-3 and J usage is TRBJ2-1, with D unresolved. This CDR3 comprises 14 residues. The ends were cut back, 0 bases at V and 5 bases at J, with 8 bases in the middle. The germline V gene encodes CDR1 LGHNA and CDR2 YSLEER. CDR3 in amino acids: CASSQEPFNNEQFF. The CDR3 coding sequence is TGCGCCAGCAGCCAAGAGCCCTTTAACAATGAGCAGTTCTTC.

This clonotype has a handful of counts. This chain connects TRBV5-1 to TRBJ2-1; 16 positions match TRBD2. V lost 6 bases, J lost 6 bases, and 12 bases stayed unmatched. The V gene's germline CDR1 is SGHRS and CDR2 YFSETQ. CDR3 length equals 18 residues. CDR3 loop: CASTGGTSGRVSGNEQFF. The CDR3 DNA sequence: TGCGCCAGCACAGGCGGGACTAGCGGGAGGGTTAGTGGCAATGAGCAGTTCTTC.

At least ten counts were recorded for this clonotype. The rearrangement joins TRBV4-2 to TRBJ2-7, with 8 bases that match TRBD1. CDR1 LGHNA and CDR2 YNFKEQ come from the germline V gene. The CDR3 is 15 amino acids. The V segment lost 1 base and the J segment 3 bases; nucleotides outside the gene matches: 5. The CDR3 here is CASSQGPDRDYEQYF. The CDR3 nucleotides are TGTGCCAGCAGCCAAGGTCCGGACAGGGACTACGAGCAGTACTTC.

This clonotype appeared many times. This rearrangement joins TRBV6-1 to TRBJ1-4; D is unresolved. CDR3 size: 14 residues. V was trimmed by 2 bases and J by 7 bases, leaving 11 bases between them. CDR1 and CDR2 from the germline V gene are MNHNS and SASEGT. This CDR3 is CASSEPRSSEKLFF. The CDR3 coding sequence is TGTGCCAGCAGTGAACCGAGGTCCAGTGAAAAACTGTTTTTT.

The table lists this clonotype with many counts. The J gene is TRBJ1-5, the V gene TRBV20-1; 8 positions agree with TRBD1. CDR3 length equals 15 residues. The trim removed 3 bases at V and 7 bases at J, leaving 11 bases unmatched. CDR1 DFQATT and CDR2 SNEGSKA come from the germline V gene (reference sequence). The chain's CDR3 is CSASPPGGGGQPQHF. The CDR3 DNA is TGCAGTGCTAGCCCCCCAGGGGGCGGCGGGCAGCCCCAGCATTTT.

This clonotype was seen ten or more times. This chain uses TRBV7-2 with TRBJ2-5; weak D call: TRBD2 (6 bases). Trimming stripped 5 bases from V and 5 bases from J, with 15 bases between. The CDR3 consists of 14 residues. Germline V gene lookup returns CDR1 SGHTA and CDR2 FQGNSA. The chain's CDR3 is CASSVGSGGETQYF. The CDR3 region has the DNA TGTGCCAGCAGCGTAGGATCCGGGGGTGAGACCCAGTACTTC.